Below, one T cell receptor (beta chain) is given with its context. Antigen unknown. This sample is part of a study of early T cells in non-severe SARS-CoV-2 infection. Findings and caveats of the study: The VDJdb matching leaned toward anti-spike CD8 responses and overlooked private and CD4 specificities.

Attached unique molecular identifiers marked individual cDNA molecules. MiXCR, run by TCRdb on the 5' RACE reads, gives a single entry per CDR3 protein. Among fewer than 65,000 distinct CDR3 sequences listed, more than 5.5% were seen once. V shed 3 bases, J shed 7 bases, and the junction held 6 bases outside the gene matches. This CDR3 has 14 amino acids. The germline V gene has CDR1 MDHEN and CDR2 SYDVKM. This rearrangement joins TRBV28 to TRBJ1-1; 9 bases fit TRBD1. The TCR comes from an adult who was a healthcare worker with PCR-confirmed SARS-CoV-2 infection or an uninfected control (not recorded which). The sample was whole blood, taken at baseline. Here the CDR3 reads CASSFRTGVSEAFF. CDR3 DNA: TGTGCCAGCAGTTTTCGGACAGGGGTTAGTGAAGCTTTCTTT.